This T cell receptor beta chain is drawn from a study of blood T cell repertoires in COVID-19. On the study more broadly: Spain, Italy and the United States supplied samples that represented acute and convalescent COVID-19. Sample material is recorded as cDNA or gDNA derived from T cells, B-cell-depleted T cells, or PBMCs.

Per the authors' pipeline: The assay estimated nucleated cells by amplifying reference gene primers. Here immunoSEQ multiplex PCR was the method, and the copy in TCRdb shows in-frame clones only, minus some. D and trimming come from the DNA, and the V and J calls and clone size come from that table. The table lists more than 150,000 clones, about four fifths of them singletons. Germline V gene data show CDR1 as SGHTA and CDR2 as FQGNSA. The CDR3 runs to 18 residues. Losses at the gene ends were 4 bases for V and 4 bases for J; bases not matched to a gene: 10. The source material was peripheral blood. This clonotype was obtained from a man between 60 and 70 years old with acute or convalescent COVID-19. This chain joins TRBV7-2 and TRBJ2-7, with 16 bases aligning to TRBD2. CDR3 nucleotide sequence: TGTGCCAGCAGCTCCGGGACTAGCGGGGGGGCCAAGGCTTACGAGCAGTACTTC. It specifies CASSSGTSGGAKAYEQYF. Combining the CDR3 with reference TRBV7-2 and TRBJ2-7 gives the whole variable domain GAGVSQSPSNKVTEKGKDVELRCDPISGHTALYWYRQSLGQGLEFLIYFQGNSAPDKSGLPSDRFSAERTGGSVSTLTIQRTQQEDSAVYLCASSSGTSGGAKAYEQYFGPGTRLTVT.